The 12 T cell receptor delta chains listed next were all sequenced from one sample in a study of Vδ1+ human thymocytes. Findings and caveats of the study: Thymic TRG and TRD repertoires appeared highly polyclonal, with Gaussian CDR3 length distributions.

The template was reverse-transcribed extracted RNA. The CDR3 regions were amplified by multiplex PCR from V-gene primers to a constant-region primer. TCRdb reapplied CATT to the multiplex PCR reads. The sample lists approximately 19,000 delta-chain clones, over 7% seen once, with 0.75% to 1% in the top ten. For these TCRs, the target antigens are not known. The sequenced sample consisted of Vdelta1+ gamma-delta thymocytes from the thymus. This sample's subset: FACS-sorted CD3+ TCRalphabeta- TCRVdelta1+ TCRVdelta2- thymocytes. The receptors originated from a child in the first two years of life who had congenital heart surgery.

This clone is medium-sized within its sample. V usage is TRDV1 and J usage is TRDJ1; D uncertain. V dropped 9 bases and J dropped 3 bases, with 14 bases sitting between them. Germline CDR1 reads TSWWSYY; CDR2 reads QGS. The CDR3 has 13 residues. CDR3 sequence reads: CALMPGGADKLIF. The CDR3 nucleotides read TGTGCTCTCATGCCGGGCGGCGCCGATAAACTCATCTTT.

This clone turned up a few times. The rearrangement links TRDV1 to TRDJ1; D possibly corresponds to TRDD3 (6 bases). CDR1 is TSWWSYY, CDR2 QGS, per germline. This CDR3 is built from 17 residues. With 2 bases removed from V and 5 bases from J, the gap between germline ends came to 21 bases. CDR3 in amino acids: CALGEKGPGVNGDKLIF. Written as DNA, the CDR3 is TGTGCTCTTGGGGAAAAAGGACCTGGGGTTAACGGGGATAAACTCATCTTT.

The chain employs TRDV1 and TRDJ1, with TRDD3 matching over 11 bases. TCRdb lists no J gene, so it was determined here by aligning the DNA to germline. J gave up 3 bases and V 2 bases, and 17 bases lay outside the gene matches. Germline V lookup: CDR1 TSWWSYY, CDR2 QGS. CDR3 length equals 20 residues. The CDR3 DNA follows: TGTGCTCTTGGGGAAGGACGGCGGGCTGGGGGATACCCTCCCCCCGATAAACTCATCTTT. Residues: CALGEGRRAGGYPPPDKLIF.

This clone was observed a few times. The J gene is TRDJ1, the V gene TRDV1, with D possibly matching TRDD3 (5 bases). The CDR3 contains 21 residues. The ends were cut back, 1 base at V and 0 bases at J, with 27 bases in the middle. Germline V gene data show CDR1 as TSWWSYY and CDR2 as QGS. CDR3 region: CALGEHLSSARLGSYTDKLIF. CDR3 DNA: TGTGCTCTTGGGGAACACCTAAGTTCGGCGAGATTGGGGTCTTACACCGATAAACTCATCTTT.

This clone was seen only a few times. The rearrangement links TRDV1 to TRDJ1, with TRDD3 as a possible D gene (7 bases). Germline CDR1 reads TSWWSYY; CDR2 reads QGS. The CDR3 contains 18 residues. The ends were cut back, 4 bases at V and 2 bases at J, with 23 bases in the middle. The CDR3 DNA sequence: TGTGCTCTTGGGGTGCTCTCCTACGCTGGGGGTCGAACCGATAAACTCATCTTT. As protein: CALGVLSYAGGRTDKLIF.

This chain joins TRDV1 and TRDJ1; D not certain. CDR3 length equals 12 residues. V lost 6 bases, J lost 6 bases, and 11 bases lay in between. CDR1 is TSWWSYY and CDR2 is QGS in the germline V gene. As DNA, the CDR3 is TGTGCTCTTGGTGACCCCCCTCATAAACTCATCTTT. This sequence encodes CALGDPPHKLIF.

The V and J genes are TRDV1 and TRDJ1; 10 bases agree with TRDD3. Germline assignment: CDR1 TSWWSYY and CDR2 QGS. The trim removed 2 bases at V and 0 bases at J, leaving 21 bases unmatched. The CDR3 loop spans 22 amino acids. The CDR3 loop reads CALGEIRTSPYWGIPYTDKLIF. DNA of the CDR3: TGTGCTCTTGGGGAAATTCGGACTTCCCCGTACTGGGGGATCCCGTACACCGATAAACTCATCTTT.

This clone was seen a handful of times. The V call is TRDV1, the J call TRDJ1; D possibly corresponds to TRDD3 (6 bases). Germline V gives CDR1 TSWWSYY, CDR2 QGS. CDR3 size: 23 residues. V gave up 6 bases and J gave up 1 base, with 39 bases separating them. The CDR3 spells CALGFNGSPHWDFDSWFTDKLIF. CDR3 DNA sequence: TGTGCTCTTGGCTTTAATGGAAGTCCACACTGGGACTTCGATTCGTGGTTCACCGATAAACTCATCTTT.

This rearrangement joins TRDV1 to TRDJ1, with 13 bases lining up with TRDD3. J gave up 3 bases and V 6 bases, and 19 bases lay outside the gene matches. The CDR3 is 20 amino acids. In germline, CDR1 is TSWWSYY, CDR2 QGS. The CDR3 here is CALGRSYPVLGDTRSDKLIF. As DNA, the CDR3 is TGTGCTCTTGGACGTTCCTACCCAGTACTGGGGGATACGCGGTCCGATAAACTCATCTTT.

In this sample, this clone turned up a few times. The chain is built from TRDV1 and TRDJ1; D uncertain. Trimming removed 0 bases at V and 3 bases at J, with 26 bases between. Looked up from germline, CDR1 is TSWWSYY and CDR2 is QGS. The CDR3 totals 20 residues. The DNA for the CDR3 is TGTGCTCTTGGGGAACTTTACCCCGCTCTGGAGGGTTCGAAAGCCGATAAACTCATCTTT. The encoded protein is CALGELYPALEGSKADKLIF.

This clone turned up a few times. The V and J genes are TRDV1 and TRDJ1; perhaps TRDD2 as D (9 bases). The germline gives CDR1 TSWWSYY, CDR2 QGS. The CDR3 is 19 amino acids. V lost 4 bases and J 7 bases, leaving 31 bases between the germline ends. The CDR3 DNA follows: TGTGCTCTTGGGGTCCGACCCCTTCCTACATGTACTGGGGGGGGTAAACTCATCTTT. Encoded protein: CALGVRPLPTCTGGGKLIF.

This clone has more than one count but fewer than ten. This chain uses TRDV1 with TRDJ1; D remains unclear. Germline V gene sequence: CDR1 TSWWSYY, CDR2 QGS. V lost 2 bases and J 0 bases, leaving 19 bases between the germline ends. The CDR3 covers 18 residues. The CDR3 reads CALGETVIDRQYTDKLIF. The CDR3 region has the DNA TGTGCTCTTGGGGAAACGGTTATAGACCGACAATACACCGATAAACTCATCTTT.